This entry features one TCR beta chain sequence. The sample originates from a study of blood T cell repertoires in COVID-19. Produced via immunoSEQ multiplex PCR; TCRdb's table is partial and in-frame only. The sample yields around 260,000 clones, approximately 85% seen once. CDR1 and CDR2 from the germline V gene are MNHEY and SVGAGI. Trimming stripped 2 bases from V and 5 bases from J, with 9 bases between. The CDR3 contains 13 residues. The TCR originated in a woman in her twenties or thirties who had recovered from COVID-19. The material sequenced was PBMCs or T cells enriched from blood (not recorded which). The chain links TRBV6-5 to TRBJ1-2, with unresolved D. The CDR3 sequence: CASSYEERYGYTF. CDR3 in DNA: TGTGCCAGCAGTTACGAGGAGCGGTATGGCTACACCTTC.